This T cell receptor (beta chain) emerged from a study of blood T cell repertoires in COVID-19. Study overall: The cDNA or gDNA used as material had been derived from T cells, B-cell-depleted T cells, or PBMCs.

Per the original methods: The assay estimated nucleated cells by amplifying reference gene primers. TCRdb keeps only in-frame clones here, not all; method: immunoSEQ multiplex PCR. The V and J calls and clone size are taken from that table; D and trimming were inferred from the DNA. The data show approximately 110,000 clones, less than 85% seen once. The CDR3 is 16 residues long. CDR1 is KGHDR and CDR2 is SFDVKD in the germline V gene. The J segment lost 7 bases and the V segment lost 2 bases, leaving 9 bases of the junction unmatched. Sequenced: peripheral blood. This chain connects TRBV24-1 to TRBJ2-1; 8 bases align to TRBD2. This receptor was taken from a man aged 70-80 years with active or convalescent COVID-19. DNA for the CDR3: TGTGCCACCAGTGATTCGGGCGGGGGGACATCTAATGAGCAGTTCTTC. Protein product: CATSDSGGGTSNEQFF.